This T cell receptor (beta chain) stems from a study of cytomegalovirus exposure and HLA in healthy donors (dated by TCRdb to about 2017). Context from the whole study: An earlier analysis of fewer than 750 of the donors reported approximately 300 Gb of sequence data and 117 million unique TCR beta sequences obtained from 180 million or so T cells. About 300 gigabases of sequencing data and 70 million to 100 million unique TCR sequences were included in an early release covering 500 to 750 HLA-typed donors. Of the roughly 400 genotyped donors, over 80% were placed in the genetic ancestry cluster associated with self-reported Caucasian donors. The study aimed to test whether signatures of past pathogen exposure could be identified by cataloging public T cell receptors. The study used immunosequencing to profile the T cell repertoires of some 600 subjects and linked those repertoires to cytomegalovirus serostatus. In addition to the first cohort of 500 to 850 subjects, a separate validation cohort of over 90 different subjects was used. To predict cytomegalovirus infection status, the study combined high-throughput TCR immunosequencing, statistical association of individual TCRs with disease status, and machine learning. A later analysis re-examined previously published TCR beta repertoires from roughly 650 donors and added high-resolution HLA genotyping to investigate patterns of TCR occurrence. The later analysis used no new phenotypic data to find candidate immune exposures, relying instead on TCR beta sequences and their occurrence across donors. To decide whether each TCR beta V gene segment behaved as functional or pseudogenic, an earlier analysis of some 600 of the donors relied on high-throughput TCR beta sequencing. Donor age, sex, ethnicity and CMV serostatus were compiled together with the repertoire data. In a later genetic analysis, genome-wide SNP genotypes for about 65% of the roughly 670 donors were used, and that subset was treated as a discovery cohort. All discovery cohort repertoires had been generated on a single sequencing platform. Both class I and class II loci were covered by HLA typing, at four-digit resolution. The number of typed donors differed by locus: roughly 629-640 for A, B, C, DRB1 and DQB1; 522 for DQA1; 600 to 610 for DPA1; and about 450 for DPB1. Four to six DR-DQ haplotypes were handled as single units for association and clustering, since linkage in the cohort was strong. Among around 400 genotyped donors of the cohort, an average of approximately 240,000 unique TCR beta nucleotide sequences were sequenced per donor, roughly 18% of them non-productive. Results the study describes overall, beyond this receptor: The classifier was reported to diagnose cytomegalovirus status with high specificity and sensitivity in both the original and validation cohorts. An earlier analysis of around 540 of the donors showed that most TCR beta V segments appeared in productive rearrangements either about 87% or about 30% of the time, which broadly matched IMGT annotations. Presence/absence analyses assumed roughly uniform sequencing depth across donors, an assumption that may not hold. A total of 150 or so TCR beta chains were listed by the study as associated with cytomegalovirus. While some public TCRs were present in many individuals, most TCR sequences turned up only very rarely across donors. Because the 87-base-pair reads could not distinguish some IMGT-functional V segments, including TRBV6-2 and TRBV6-3, those segments were excluded. Three of the identified cytomegalovirus-associated TCR beta chains were confirmed in vitro to be specific for cytomegalovirus antigens. The cohort was sequenced for TCR beta chains only, and without alpha or paired-chain data the features that could be detected were limited. Because counts were too low, approximately 15 rarely observed V segments, including chromosome 9 orphons, were excluded from the earlier analysis of under 650 of the donors. A later analysis found that HLA-associated TCR beta chains were more clonally expanded and had lower generation probabilities than equally common non-associated chains. Linkage disequilibrium might explain the correlated functional status among segregating V segments, but an unknown experimental factor could not be excluded. A later analysis associated about 17,000 TCR beta sequences with specific HLA alleles at a false discovery rate of 0.05. When HLA alleles, especially DR and DQ, strongly co-occurred, TCR associations were difficult to assign to individual alleles. A later analysis reported that several top co-occurrence clusters appeared linked to parvovirus B19, influenza, CMV and Epstein-Barr virus. The only immune exposure information available for the cohort was CMV serostatus. According to a later genetic analysis, donors in an Asian-associated ancestry cluster had fewer N-insertions in productive TCRs than the approximately 670-donor mean. Because HLA typing was missing for some donors at each locus, association tests included only the typed subset. The authors suggested that the approach could potentially be generalized to other disease states and immunological phenotypes. A further reported finding was that TCR beta sequences accurately predicted the HLA-A and HLA-B alleles for most subjects in the first cohort. In a later analysis, the rate of TCR association differed among HLA loci, with DRB1 alleles having the most associated TCRs and HLA-C alleles having the fewest. The sequencing pipeline was judged likely to have produced a cluster of highly shared sequence variants as a technical artifact. In a later genetic analysis, a missense DCLRE1C variant was associated with V-gene and J-gene trimming of TCR beta chains, and the association was replicated in an independent cohort. Most CMV-associated TCR beta chains appeared to be HLA-restricted in a later analysis, and the HLA associations seemed to be driven largely by CMV exposure.

The cohort was made up of 650 to 700 healthy bone marrow donors. At the time of sampling, all cohort members were nominally healthy, though unrecorded immune exposures were likely present. The donor tested CMV seronegative and was one of the 352 seronegative cohort members. A peripheral blood sample was provided by each donor, and peripheral blood mononuclear cells were used for TCR beta sequencing. Genomic DNA was extracted from the blood cell samples with the Qiagen DNeasy Blood Extraction Kit. With respect to this clone: This clone's antigen is unknown. Base qualities were left out, and no much larger clone turns up one base away.

Library generation was performed with the immunoSEQ multiplex PCR assay. For the multiplex PCR, a mixture combining 60 forward primers for TCR Vbeta segments and 13 reverse primers for TCR Jbeta segments was used. The CDR3 region of rearranged TCR beta genes was amplified from genomic DNA with a multiplex PCR assay. The amplified TCR beta libraries were sequenced on the Illumina HiSeq System as 87-base-pair reads. Concerning the study's data processing: Across the 700 or so repertoires, a later analysis counted 80 million or so unique TCR beta chains, roughly 11 million of which were shared by at least two donors. A nearest-neighbor algorithm error-corrected the raw reads and collapsed the reads into unique sequences, merging closely related sequences to remove PCR and sequencing errors. Alignment of CDR3 sequences to IMGT reference sequences was used to assign V, D and J gene segments. For a sequence to be retained, a match of at least six nucleotides to both a V gene segment and a J gene segment was required. Rearrangements were called productive when the CDR3 lacked stop codons and stayed in frame with V and J; all others were non-productive. Following IMGT convention, CDR3 was defined as the stretch from the second conserved V-encoded cysteine up to the conserved J-encoded phenylalanine. The earlier analysis of around 640 of the donors excluded sequences that lacked an unambiguous match to a single V gene segment. An earlier analysis of about 590 of the donors classified V segments as functional when productive rearrangements were above 56.7% and as segregating when the standard deviation between donors was above 5%. A statistical classification framework was built for diagnosing cytomegalovirus status from the catalog of TCR beta chain sequences. V and J gene assignment, in a later analysis, came from comparing TCR nucleotide sequences with IMGT/GENE-DB human TR gene sequences. The TCRdist pipeline was used in a later analysis to assign CDR3 sequences and most-parsimonious VDJ recombination scenarios. A later analysis defined each TCR beta chain by its CDR3 amino acid sequence plus V-gene family, and excluded reads lacking a unique V-gene family. A later analysis removed 500 to 650 highly shared, low-generation-probability nucleotide sequences to deal with suspected cross-contamination and a sequencing artifact. A later analysis calculated a clonal expansion index for each public chain from normalized within-repertoire ranks of inferred template counts. In a later analysis, generation probabilities were computed with a VDJ recombination model fitted to out-of-frame rearrangements, and the resulting probabilities were checked against IGoR. A later analysis scored TCR-TCR, TCR-HLA and TCR-CMV co-occurrence with hypergeometric tests, applying a repertoire-size bias correction to TCR pairs. False discovery rates were estimated in a later analysis by permuting HLA or CMV assignments 20 times. In a later analysis, co-occurring TCRs were grouped using DBSCAN, with TCRdist sequence similarity added in when clustering inside HLA-allele-positive subsets. For co-occurrence clustering, repertoires with fewer than 30,000 or more than 120,000 public chains were excluded, along with five repertoires with anomalous nucleotide sharing. TCRdb retrieved this table from immuneACCESS and kept in-frame rearrangements only. Not all clones are present; in checked studies, unresolved V genes account for under half, and no reason is known for the remainder. The DNA gave D and trimming, while V, J and clone size come from that table. The sample includes under 150,000 clones, with 82% observed a single time. Less than 3% of the sample is taken by the ten largest.

The CDR3 contains 14 residues, cysteine and phenylalanine counted. The retained sequence is limited to the CDR3, 42 bases, with the frame set at the first base. Via the germline V gene, CDR1 is MGHDK and CDR2 SYGVNS. The TCR comes from a male donor in good health and CMV-seronegative. The sample consisted of PBMCs. This receptor chain uses TRBV25-1 and TRBJ2-5; 10 nucleotides in the junction match TRBD1. The DNA end favors TRBJ2-7, so the J call may be wrong. CDR3 protein: CASAYGTGAYEQYF. The sequenced DNA is TGTGCCAGCGCGTACGGGACAGGGGCCTACGAGCAGTACTTC.